One sample yielded the 14 T cell receptor beta chains listed below, sequenced in a study of shared clonotypes between healthy human individuals. Profiling relied on immunoSEQ multiplex PCR, and the TCRdb table lists in-frame clones only, not all of them. This sample has 950,000 to 1,100,000 clones; approximately 80% occur once, and the top ten carry roughly 0.61%. Sequencing input: memory CD4+ T cells from PBMCs. Specified subset: CD45RA-negative fraction. These receptors all stem from a man between 18 and 29 years old in good health. Some clones in this sample may be carry-over from other donors' samples.

This chain uses TRBV5-7 with TRBJ1-1, with 11 bases fitting TRBD1. TRBV5-7 qualifies as an ORF whose function is uncertain. This CDR3 has 19 amino acids. Trimming took 2 bases from V and 3 from J; bases not matched to a gene: 15. The CDR3 here is CASSFGTGGEFRLDTEAFF. The CDR3, as DNA: TGTGCCAGCAGCTTTGGGACAGGGGGTGAGTTTCGCTTGGACACTGAAGCTTTCTTT.

This clone was detected a few times. This chain joins TRBV4-2 and TRBJ2-3; D might be TRBD2 (6 bases). Germline V gene data show CDR1 as LGHNA and CDR2 as YNFKEQ. V was shortened by 1 base and J by 5 bases, with 13 bases between the two germline ends. This CDR3 is built from 15 residues. The DNA for the CDR3 is TGTGCCAGCAGCCAAGGCCGGGAGACTCGAGATACGCAGTATTTT. Its protein is CASSQGRETRDTQYF.

This chain connects TRBV6-1 to TRBJ1-5; the D gene is possibly TRBD1 (5 bases). Between the trimmed V and J ends, which lost 0 bases and 7 bases, there was a span of 16 bases. The CDR3 is 16 residues long. Germline V gene data show CDR1 as MNHNS and CDR2 as SASEGT. CDR3 nucleotide sequence: TGTGCCAGCAGTGAAGCGCTTATGGGGTGGGGGCAGCCCCAGCATTTT. Translated: CASSEALMGWGQPQHF.

The rearrangement uses TRBV6-6 and TRBJ2-7; 7 bases line up with TRBD1. Germline trimming cut 5 bases from V and 0 bases from J; bases unmatched to any gene: 4. The CDR3 loop spans 14 amino acids. Germline-derived CDR1 and CDR2 are MNHNY and SVGAGI (reference sequence). The CDR3 region has the DNA TGTGCCAGCAGTACCCGGGACAGCTCCTACGAGCAGTACTTC. Its translation: CASSTRDSSYEQYF.

The chain is built from TRBV7-3 and TRBJ1-1; weak D call: TRBD1 (5 bases). The V and J ends lost 2 bases and 5 bases respectively, with 9 bases between them. This CDR3 contains 13 residues. Germline V lookup: CDR1 SGHTA, CDR2 FQGTGA. CDR3 loop: CASSLLTETEAFF. The CDR3 DNA is TGTGCCAGCAGCTTATTGACAGAGACTGAAGCTTTCTTT.

Note on this clone: The sample has other DNA sequences that encode this CDR3 too. The chain has TRBV19 and TRBJ2-2; 10 bases agree with TRBD1. J was trimmed by 3 bases and V by 5 bases; bases with no gene match: 3. This CDR3 comprises 15 residues. Germline V lookup: CDR1 LNHDA, CDR2 SQIVND (reference sequence). The CDR3 reads CASSPGQGYTGELFF. CDR3 nucleotide sequence: TGTGCCAGTAGTCCGGGACAGGGGTACACCGGGGAGCTGTTTTTT. Full variable domain (outside the CDR3, taken from reference TRBV19 and TRBJ2-2): DGGITQSPKYLFRKEGQNVTLSCEQNLNHDAMYWYRQDPGQGLRLIYYSQIVNDFQKGDIAEGYSVSREKKESFPLTVTSAQKNPTAFYLCASSPGQGYTGELFFGEGSRLTVL.

The chain employs TRBV28 and TRBJ1-1, with D possibly being TRBD1 (5 bases). The CDR3 sequence is 14 residues long. CDR1 is MDHEN and CDR2 is SYDVKM in the germline V gene. Trimming stripped 2 bases from V and 1 base from J, with 8 bases between. Here the CDR3 DNA reads TGTGCCAGCAGTTTACGACAGACGAACACTGAAGCTTTCTTT. Amino acid sequence: CASSLRQTNTEAFF. The whole variable domain, remainder taken from reference TRBV28 and TRBJ1-1, is DVKVTQSSRYLVKRTGEKVFLECVQDMDHENMFWYRQDPGLGLRLIYFSYDVKMKEKGDIPEGYSVSREKKERFSLILESASTNQTSMYLCASSLRQTNTEAFFGQGTRLTVV.

The chain combines TRBV7-2 with TRBJ2-1; maybe TRBD1 (5 bases). Germline V gives CDR1 SGHTA, CDR2 FQGNSA. CDR3 size: 13 residues. Trimming took 2 bases from V and 9 from J, leaving 11 bases between them. For the CDR3, the DNA is TGTGCCAGCAGCTTAAGTAGGGGTATTGAGCAGTTCTTC. Amino acids: CASSLSRGIEQFF.

This clone was counted at least ten times. The V and J genes are TRBV16 and TRBJ2-7; D unclear. Per the germline V gene, CDR1 is KGHSY and CDR2 is FQNENV. This CDR3 comprises 12 residues. V lost 0 bases, J lost 7 bases, and 7 bases lay in between. As DNA, the CDR3 is TGTGCCAGCAGCCAATCGGGGATTGAGCAGTACTTC. Encoded protein: CASSQSGIEQYF.

The chain recombines TRBV5-1 with TRBJ1-2; tentative D call: TRBD1 (6 bases). Germline CDR1 is SGHRS and CDR2 is YFSETQ. The CDR3 covers 16 residues. V was shortened by 6 bases and J by 0 bases, with 18 bases between the two germline ends. CDR3: CASKVSGAGANYGYTF. The CDR3 nucleotides read TGCGCCAGCAAGGTTTCAGGGGCAGGGGCTAACTATGGCTACACCTTC. The variable domain in full, with the rest retrieved from reference TRBV5-1 and TRBJ1-2, is KAGVTQTPRYLIKTRGQQVTLSCSPISGHRSVSWYQQTPGQGLQFLFEYFSETQRNKGNFPGRFSGRQFSNSRSEMNVSTLELGDSALYLCASKVSGAGANYGYTFGSGTRLTVV.

The chain joins TRBV18 to TRBJ1-1, with TRBD1 identical over 10 bases. The V and J ends lost 2 bases and 1 base, in that order; junction bases with no gene match: 4. The germline V gene has CDR1 KGHSH and CDR2 LQKENI. This CDR3 has 16 amino acids. The CDR3 DNA sequence: TGTGCCAGCTCACCATCCTGGGACAGGGGGAACACTGAAGCTTTCTTT. Translated: CASSPSWDRGNTEAFF.

The CDR3 region is CASERSGTSNYNEQFF. CDR3 DNA sequence: TGCGCCAGCGAGCGATCAGGGACTAGTAATTATAATGAGCAGTTCTTC. The chain carries TRBV5-1 and TRBJ2-1, with TRBD2 matching over 8 bases. Unmatched junction bases numbered 16, after V lost 7 bases and J lost 7 bases. There are 16 residues in the CDR3. Germline lookup yields CDR1 SGHRS and CDR2 YFSETQ.

V and J are TRBV27 and TRBJ1-1, with 7 bases fitting TRBD1. Germline lookup yields CDR1 MNHEY and CDR2 SMNVEV (reference sequence). V was clipped by 7 bases and J by 4 bases; unmatched bases: 15. The CDR3 contains 16 residues. CDR3 protein: CASITHRGEGTTEAFF. Here the CDR3 DNA reads TGTGCCAGCATCACTCACAGGGGTGAGGGAACCACTGAAGCTTTCTTT.

The sample holds one count of this clone. Other DNA variants within this sample encode the same CDR3. V usage is TRBV5-4 and J usage is TRBJ2-1; TRBD2 agrees at 15 bases. CDR3 length: 16 residues. With 4 bases clipped from V and 4 bases from J, the junction kept 3 bases outside the gene matches. Germline CDR1 reads SGHNT; CDR2 reads YYREEE (reference sequence). The CDR3 nucleotides are TGTGCCAGCAGCCTGGGACTAGCGGGAGGTTACAATGAGCAGTTCTTC. Translation gives CASSLGLAGGYNEQFF.